Listed here are 12 T cell receptor beta chains from one sample, sequenced in a study of CD8 T cells in ankylosing spondylitis. Antigens of these TCRs are unknown. Study-wide points: What appeared characteristic of ankylosing spondylitis blood was a TCR beta motif of eight highly homologous variants.

Each CDR3 protein is one row after TCRdb ran MiXCR on the 5' RACE reads. The sample yields around 540,000 distinct CDR3 sequences, 9.5% to 15% seen once. Sequences were obtained from blood, either unsorted or a sorted T cell fraction (not recorded which). These receptors were collected from a male donor with ankylosing spondylitis.

This clonotype was detected ten times or more. The chain is built from TRBV11-2 and TRBJ2-4; TRBD1 is a possible D gene (5 bases). V lost 3 bases and J 5 bases, leaving 11 bases between the germline ends. This CDR3 spans 14 amino acids. CDR1 is SGHAT and CDR2 is FQNNGV in the germline V gene. The CDR3 DNA is TGTGCCAGCAGCTTCAGGGATTTCGAAAACATTCAGTACTTC. It is translated as CASSFRDFENIQYF.

The table lists this clonotype with a few counts. The J gene is TRBJ1-3, the V gene TRBV6-1, with TRBD1 as a possible D gene (5 bases). The CDR3 extends over 16 amino acids. Germline assignment: CDR1 MNHNS and CDR2 SASEGT. The V gene lost 7 bases and the J gene lost 4 bases, with 20 bases spanning the gap. CDR3 DNA sequence: TGTGCCAGCACTCGCTCGGCCGGGGGGTCCGGAAACACCATATATTTT. Protein product: CASTRSAGGSGNTIYF.

The chain recombines TRBV29-1 with TRBJ1-4; D unresolved. V was clipped by 3 bases and J by 7 bases, with 12 bases between them. There are 13 residues in the CDR3. CDR1 and CDR2 from the germline V gene are SQVTM and ANQGSEA. The CDR3 nucleotides read TGCAGCGTTGAGGATCCCGGGATTGAAAAACTGTTTTTT. It specifies CSVEDPGIEKLFF.

The V call is TRBV15, the J call TRBJ2-5; D might be TRBD2 (6 bases). Trimming left V 3 bases short and J 0 bases short, with 8 bases between. This CDR3 is built from 14 residues. Germline V lookup: CDR1 LNHNV, CDR2 YYDKDF (reference sequence). The DNA for the CDR3 is TGTGCCACCAGCAGCGGGACTTACCAAGAGACCCAGTACTTC. It specifies CATSSGTYQETQYF.

This chain connects TRBV9 to TRBJ2-2, with 9 nucleotides matching TRBD2. The CDR3 spans 16 residues. V lost 6 bases, J lost 5 bases, and 11 bases stayed unmatched. CDR1 SGDLS and CDR2 YYNGEE come from the germline V gene. CDR3 nucleotides: TGTGCCAGCACCCCCCGCGGTAGCGGGAGTACCGGGGAGCTGTTTTTT. Protein: CASTPRGSGSTGELFF.

This clonotype appeared many times. This CDR3 is CSARDLGGGEQYV. The CDR3 nucleotides are TGCAGTGCTAGAGATCTTGGGGGAGGCGAGCAGTACGTC. The chain combines TRBV20-1 with TRBJ2-7; D may be TRBD2 (6 bases). CDR3 size: 13 residues. Trimming cost V 0 bases and J 6 bases, with 12 bases left between them. Germline CDR1 reads DFQATT; CDR2 reads SNEGSKA (reference sequence).

The chain uses TRBV3-1 and TRBJ2-1, with D perhaps given as TRBD1 or TRBD2 (5 bases each). The CDR3 totals 13 residues. CDR1 LGHDT and CDR2 YNNKEL come from the germline V gene (reference sequence). V lost 2 bases to trimming and J lost 8 bases, with 10 bases between them. The CDR3 loop is CASSQLGVDEQFF. The CDR3 region has the DNA TGTGCCAGCAGCCAACTGGGGGTGGATGAGCAGTTCTTC.

The gene calls are TRBV6-4 and TRBJ1-2; 7 bases align to TRBD1. Germline V CDR1 and CDR2: MRHNA, SNTAGT. The ends lost 5 bases at V and 4 bases at J; junction bases unmatched: 7. This CDR3 has 14 amino acids. The CDR3 DNA follows: TGTGCCAGCAGTCCAGGGGGGGATATCTATGGCTACACCTTC. This gives the protein CASSPGGDIYGYTF.

The chain is built from TRBV18 and TRBJ2-7; TRBD1 matches 7 bases. Germline CDR1 and CDR2: KGHSH and LQKENI. This CDR3 region has 14 residues. J was trimmed by 3 bases and V by 5 bases; bases with no gene match: 7. The CDR3 DNA sequence: TGTGCCAGCTCAGCGGACAGGAATGGCTACGAGCAGTACTTC. It codes for CASSADRNGYEQYF.

V usage is TRBV5-6 and J usage is TRBJ2-1, with D unclear. The CDR3 runs to 15 residues. The V end lost 3 bases, the J end lost 2 bases, and 12 bases lay between the germline ends. CDR1 is SGHDT and CDR2 is YYEEEE in the germline V gene. Here the CDR3 DNA reads TGTGCCAGCAGCTCGCTGGCGCCGACCTACAATGAGCAGTTCTTC. It encodes CASSSLAPTYNEQFF.

This clonotype has a count of ten or more. V gene TRBV12-3 or TRBV12-4 combines with J gene TRBJ2-2, with 8 bases identical to TRBD2. V lost 5 bases and J lost 7; bases outside the gene matches: 9. The CDR3 is 15 amino acids. The CDR3, as DNA: TGTGCCAGCAGTCCGTTAGCGGGAAAGGTCGGGGAGCTGTTTTTT. The encoded protein is CASSPLAGKVGELFF.

The chain joins TRBV2 to TRBJ2-7, with 10 bases identical to TRBD1. CDR1 SNHLY and CDR2 FYNNEI come from the germline V gene. V was clipped by 4 bases and J by 9 bases; unmatched bases: 6. The CDR3 is 13 residues long. The CDR3, as DNA: TGTGCCAGCAGTGGGGGACAGGGGATAGGGCAGTACGTC. Its protein is CASSGGQGIGQYV.